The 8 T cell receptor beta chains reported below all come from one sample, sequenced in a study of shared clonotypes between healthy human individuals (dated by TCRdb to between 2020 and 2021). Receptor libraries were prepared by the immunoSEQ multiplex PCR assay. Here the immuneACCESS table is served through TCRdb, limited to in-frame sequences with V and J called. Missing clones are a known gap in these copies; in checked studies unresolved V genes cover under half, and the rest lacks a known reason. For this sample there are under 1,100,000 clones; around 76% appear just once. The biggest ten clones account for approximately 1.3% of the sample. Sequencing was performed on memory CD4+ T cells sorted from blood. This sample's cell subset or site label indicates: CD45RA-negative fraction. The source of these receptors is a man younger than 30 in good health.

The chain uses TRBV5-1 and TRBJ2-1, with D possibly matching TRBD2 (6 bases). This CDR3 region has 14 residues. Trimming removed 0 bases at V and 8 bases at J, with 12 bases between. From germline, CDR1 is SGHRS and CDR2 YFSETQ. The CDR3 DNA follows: TGCGCCAGCAGCTTGGCCCCCCCGGGGGATGAGCAGTTCTTC. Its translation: CASSLAPPGDEQFF.

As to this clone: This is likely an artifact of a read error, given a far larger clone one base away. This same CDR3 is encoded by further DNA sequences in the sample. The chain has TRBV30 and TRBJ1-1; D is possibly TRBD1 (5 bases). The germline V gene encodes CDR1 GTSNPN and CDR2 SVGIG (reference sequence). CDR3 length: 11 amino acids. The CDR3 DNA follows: TGCGCCTGGAGTGTAAACAGGGAAGCTTTCTTT. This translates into CAWSVNREAFF. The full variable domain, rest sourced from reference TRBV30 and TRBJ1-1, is SQTIHQWPATLVQPVGSPLSLECTVEGTSNPNLYWYRQAAGRGLQLLFYSVGIGQISSEVPQNLSASRPQDRQFILSSKKLLLSDSGFYLCAWSVNREAFFGQGTRLTVV.

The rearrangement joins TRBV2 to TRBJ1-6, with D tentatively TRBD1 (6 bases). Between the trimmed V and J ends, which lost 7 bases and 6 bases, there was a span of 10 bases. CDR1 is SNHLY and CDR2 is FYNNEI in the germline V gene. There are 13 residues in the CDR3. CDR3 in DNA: TGTGCCAGCACCACACAGGGTAATTCACCCCTCCACTTT. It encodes CASTTQGNSPLHF.

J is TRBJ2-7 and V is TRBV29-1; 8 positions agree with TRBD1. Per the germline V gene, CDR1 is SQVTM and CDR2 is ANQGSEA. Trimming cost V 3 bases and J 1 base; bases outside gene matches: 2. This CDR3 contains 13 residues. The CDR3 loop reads CSVDGQGSYEQYF. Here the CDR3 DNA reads TGCAGCGTTGACGGACAGGGTTCCTACGAGCAGTACTTC.

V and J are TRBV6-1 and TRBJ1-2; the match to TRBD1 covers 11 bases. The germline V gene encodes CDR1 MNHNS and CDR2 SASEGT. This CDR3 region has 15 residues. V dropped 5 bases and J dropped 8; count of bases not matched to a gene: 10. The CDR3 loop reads CASSSARTGGRGYTF. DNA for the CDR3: TGTGCCAGCAGTTCCGCTCGGACAGGGGGCAGGGGCTACACCTTC.

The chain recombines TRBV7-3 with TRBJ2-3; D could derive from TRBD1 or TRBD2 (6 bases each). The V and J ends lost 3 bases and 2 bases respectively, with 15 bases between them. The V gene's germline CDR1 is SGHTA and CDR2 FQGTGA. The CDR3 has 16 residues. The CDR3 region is CASSFIGGPTTDTQYF. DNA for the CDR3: TGTGCCAGCAGCTTTATCGGGGGCCCCACCACAGATACGCAGTATTTT.

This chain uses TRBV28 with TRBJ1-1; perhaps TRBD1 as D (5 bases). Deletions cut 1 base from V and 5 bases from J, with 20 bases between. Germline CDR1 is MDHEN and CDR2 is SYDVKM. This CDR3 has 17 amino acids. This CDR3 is CASSLSGRIGGGTEAFF. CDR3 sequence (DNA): TGTGCCAGCAGTTTATCGGGCAGGATTGGGGGTGGAACTGAAGCTTTCTTT. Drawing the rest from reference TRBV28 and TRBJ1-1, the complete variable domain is DVKVTQSSRYLVKRTGEKVFLECVQDMDHENMFWYRQDPGLGLRLIYFSYDVKMKEKGDIPEGYSVSREKKERFSLILESASTNQTSMYLCASSLSGRIGGGTEAFFGQGTRLTVV.

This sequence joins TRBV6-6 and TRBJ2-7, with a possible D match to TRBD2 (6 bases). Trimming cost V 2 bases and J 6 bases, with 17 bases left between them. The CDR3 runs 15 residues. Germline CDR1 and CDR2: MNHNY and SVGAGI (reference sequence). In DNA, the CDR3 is TGTGCCAGCAGTTACGTGGGGGGACGAAAAAGCGAGCAGTACTTC. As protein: CASSYVGGRKSEQYF.